These 31 T cell receptor beta chains were all obtained from the same sample, sequenced in a study of blood T cell repertoires in COVID-19. This table comes from immunoSEQ multiplex PCR, and its TCRdb copy is limited to in-frame clones, with some not included. The data show 400,000 or so clones, about 88% seen once. The specimen sequenced was peripheral blood. The receptors were sampled from a woman in her thirties or forties with COVID-19, enrolled during active disease.

This rearrangement joins TRBV2 to TRBJ2-7; 7 bases align to TRBD1. Germline V gene sequence: CDR1 SNHLY, CDR2 FYNNEI. This CDR3 spans 13 amino acids. The ends lost 7 bases at V and 3 bases at J; junction bases unmatched: 6. CDR3 in amino acids: CASTLTGNYEQYF. The CDR3 DNA reads as TGTGCCAGCACCCTGACAGGGAACTACGAGCAGTACTTC.

The gene calls are TRBV20-1 and TRBJ2-5; 7 nucleotides line up with TRBD2. Germline V gene sequence: CDR1 DFQATT, CDR2 SNEGSKA (reference sequence). The length of the CDR3 is 14 residues. V trimming: 3 bases; J trimming: 1 base; junction bases outside the gene matches: 5. Here the CDR3 DNA reads TGCAGTGCTAGTGGGCGGGAGTCCCAAGAGACCCAGTACTTC. It specifies CSASGRESQETQYF.

Only one count was recorded for this clone. The rearrangement uses TRBV19 and TRBJ2-5; 10 nucleotides agree with TRBD2. Germline loops: CDR1 LNHDA, CDR2 SQIVND (reference sequence). The CDR3 is made up of 15 amino acids. V trimming: 5 bases; J trimming: 6 bases; junction bases outside the gene matches: 9. This CDR3 reads CASSPEAGGVKTQYF. CDR3 DNA: TGTGCCAGTAGTCCCGAAGCGGGAGGGGTCAAGACCCAGTACTTC.

The chain couples TRBV6-2 or TRBV6-3 to TRBJ1-2; 7 bases are a match to TRBD1. The CDR3 covers 13 residues. The trim removed 4 bases at V and 4 bases at J, leaving 3 bases unmatched. The V gene's germline CDR1 is MNHEY and CDR2 SVGEGT. This CDR3 is CASSSEGAYGYTF. The CDR3, as DNA: TGTGCCAGCAGTTCCGAGGGGGCCTATGGCTACACCTTC.

The chain employs TRBV29-1 and TRBJ1-2; D is possibly TRBD1 (6 bases). Deletions cut 0 bases from V and 4 bases from J, with 24 bases between. Germline V gives CDR1 SQVTM, CDR2 ANQGSEA. This CDR3 has 18 residues. CDR3 sequence: CSVEDRHLGGTLTYGYTF. CDR3 coding DNA: TGCAGCGTTGAAGATCGCCATCTAGGGGGAACCCTTACCTATGGCTACACCTTC.

V and J are TRBV19 and TRBJ1-5; tentatively, D is TRBD1 (5 bases). This CDR3 has 17 residues. CDR1 is LNHDA and CDR2 is SQIVND in the germline V gene (reference sequence). The germline V and J ends were trimmed by 3 bases and 4 bases, with 19 bases remaining between them. As DNA, the CDR3 is TGTGCCAGTAGTATGGGGCCAACGGGGAGGAAGAATCAGCCCCAGCATTTT. This encodes CASSMGPTGRKNQPQHF.

V usage is TRBV5-1 and J usage is TRBJ2-3, with D possibly being TRBD2 (5 bases). Between the trimmed V and J ends, which lost 0 bases and 6 bases, there was a span of 14 bases. The CDR3 is 15 residues long. Germline assignment: CDR1 SGHRS and CDR2 YFSETQ. CDR3 residues: CASSLEGGSPDTQYF. As DNA, the CDR3 is TGCGCCAGCAGCTTGGAGGGTGGGAGTCCCGATACGCAGTATTTT.

The rearrangement uses TRBV19 and TRBJ1-5; D possibly corresponds to TRBD1 (6 bases). The germline gives CDR1 LNHDA, CDR2 SQIVND (reference sequence). Trimming left V 1 base short and J 2 bases short, with 18 bases between. The CDR3 consists of 18 residues. The DNA for the CDR3 is TGTGCCAGTAGTATAGTCCCATTTACAGGGAGGGGCAATCAGCCCCAGCATTTT. Translation gives CASSIVPFTGRGNQPQHF. Filled out from reference TRBV19 and TRBJ1-5, the complete variable domain reads DGGITQSPKYLFRKEGQNVTLSCEQNLNHDAMYWYRQDPGQGLRLIYYSQIVNDFQKGDIAEGYSVSREKKESFPLTVTSAQKNPTAFYLCASSIVPFTGRGNQPQHFGDGTRLSIL.

This clone was seen a single time. The CDR3, as DNA: TGTGCCAGCAAGAGGGACAGCACCTACAATGAGCAGTTCTTC. It translates to CASKRDSTYNEQFF. The chain combines TRBV6-4 with TRBJ2-1; 7 bases map to TRBD1. CDR1 is MRHNA and CDR2 is SNTAGT in the germline V gene. The V gene end was trimmed by 7 bases and the J gene end by 2 bases; junction bases not matched to a gene: 5. CDR3 length equals 14 residues.

The chain joins TRBV2 to TRBJ1-6; TRBD1 agrees at 10 bases. Trimming removed 8 bases from V and 7 bases from J; junction bases left unmatched: 5. Germline assignment: CDR1 SNHLY and CDR2 FYNNEI. The CDR3 extends over 14 amino acids. Here the CDR3 reads CASCGTGENSPLHF. As DNA, the CDR3 is TGTGCCAGCTGTGGGACAGGGGAAAATTCACCCCTCCACTTT.

The CDR3 spells CAIRATPNSYEQYF. The CDR3 region has the DNA TGTGCCATCAGGGCGACACCCAACTCCTACGAGCAGTACTTC. V gene TRBV10-3 combines with J gene TRBJ2-7, with D hard to call. Germline assignment: CDR1 ENHRY and CDR2 SYGVKD. CDR3 size: 14 residues. Between the trimmed V and J ends, which lost 6 bases and 0 bases, there was a span of 12 bases.

V gene TRBV4-2 combines with J gene TRBJ2-5; a weak D match, TRBD1 (5 bases). The CDR3 covers 17 residues. Trimming cost V 0 bases and J 0 bases, with 14 bases left between them. Germline CDR1 and CDR2: LGHNA and YNFKEQ. The CDR3 DNA sequence: TGTGCCAGCAGCCAAGATTGGGGCTACTTGTACCAAGAGACCCAGTACTTC. It specifies CASSQDWGYLYQETQYF.

The chain recombines TRBV28 with TRBJ1-4; D gene uncertain. CDR1 and CDR2 from the germline V gene are MDHEN and SYDVKM. V was cut by 4 bases and J by 2 bases, with 8 bases left in between. The CDR3 loop spans 14 amino acids. Written as DNA, the CDR3 is TGTGCCAGCAGTTCGATTCGGACTAATGAAAAACTGTTTTTT. It specifies CASSSIRTNEKLFF. Full variable domain (missing parts from reference TRBV28 and TRBJ1-4): DVKVTQSSRYLVKRTGEKVFLECVQDMDHENMFWYRQDPGLGLRLIYFSYDVKMKEKGDIPEGYSVSREKKERFSLILESASTNQTSMYLCASSSIRTNEKLFFGSGTQLSVL.

CDR3 loop: CASSPDSGSYEQYF. DNA for the CDR3: TGTGCCAGCAGCCCCGATAGCGGGAGCTACGAGCAGTACTTC. The V gene is TRBV5-4, the J gene TRBJ2-7; 9 bases fit TRBD2. CDR1 and CDR2 (germline): SGHNT, YYREEE (reference sequence). With 4 bases clipped from V and 3 bases from J, the junction kept 5 bases outside the gene matches. The CDR3 has 14 residues.

The J gene is TRBJ2-7, the V gene TRBV4-3; 9 positions agree with TRBD2. The V gene end was trimmed by 4 bases and the J gene end by 8 bases; junction bases not matched to a gene: 9. The CDR3 contains 14 residues. Germline lookup yields CDR1 LGHNA and CDR2 YSLEER. CDR3 sequence (DNA): TGCGCCAGCAGCCTTACCGGGACTAGCTTGAAGCAGTACTTC. Residues: CASSLTGTSLKQYF.

V usage is TRBV7-9 and J usage is TRBJ1-4; D might be TRBD1 (6 bases). Germline-derived CDR1 and CDR2 are SEHNR and FQNEAQ (reference sequence). Trimming pared 5 bases from V and 7 bases from J, leaving 14 bases between. The CDR3 totals 14 residues. The CDR3: CASSPTGWGEKLFF. Here the CDR3 DNA reads TGTGCCAGCAGCCCAACAGGGTGGGGTGAAAAACTGTTTTTT.

The V gene is TRBV27, the J gene TRBJ2-5; possibly TRBD2 for D (5 bases). V was trimmed by 1 base and J by 3 bases, leaving 15 bases between them. CDR3 length equals 16 residues. Germline V gene sequence: CDR1 MNHEY, CDR2 SMNVEV (reference sequence). For the CDR3, the DNA is TGTGCCAGCAGTTTATTCGCGGGCCCTTTGAAAGAGACCCAGTACTTC. This sequence encodes CASSLFAGPLKETQYF.

The rearrangement uses TRBV10-2 and TRBJ1-5; no firm D call. Germline CDR1 WSHSY, CDR2 SAAADI. CDR3 length: 11 residues. V lost 3 bases, J lost 9 bases, and 6 bases lay in between. CDR3 residues: CASSERGPQHF. The CDR3 DNA reads as TGCGCCAGCAGTGAACGGGGGCCCCAGCATTTT.

This clone showed up just once. The chain combines TRBV7-9 with TRBJ1-2, with a weak D call TRBD1 (6 bases). With 1 base removed from V and 4 bases from J, the gap between germline ends came to 10 bases. Germline V gene sequence: CDR1 SEHNR, CDR2 FQNEAQ (reference sequence). This CDR3 spans 14 amino acids. In DNA, the CDR3 is TGTGCCAGCAGCTTAGAGGGGGACGGCTATGGCTACACCTTC. Amino acid sequence: CASSLEGDGYGYTF. The full variable domain, with the rest looked up from reference TRBV7-9 and TRBJ1-2, is DTGVSQNPRHKITKRGQNVTFRCDPISEHNRLYWYRQTLGQGPEFLTYFQNEAQLEKSRLLSDRFSAERPKGSFSTLEIQRTEQGDSAMYLCASSLEGDGYGYTFGSGTRLTVV.

The chain employs TRBV19 and TRBJ1-1; maybe TRBD1 (6 bases). V lost 9 bases, J lost 3 bases, and 23 bases lay in between. The germline V gene encodes CDR1 LNHDA and CDR2 SQIVND (reference sequence). The CDR3 is made up of 16 amino acids. CDR3 loop: CASGGHPGGRYTEAFF. CDR3 DNA: TGTGCCAGCGGGGGACACCCGGGGGGAAGGTACACTGAAGCTTTCTTT.

About this clone: The germline gene is not matched at one end of the junction; a read error may be the cause. The gene calls are TRBV7-9 and TRBJ2-7, with D possibly matching TRBD1 (6 bases). Germline CDR1 SEHNR, CDR2 FQNEAQ (reference sequence). The CDR3 loop spans 15 amino acids. This chain's CDR3 is CASSERLSTGQVLSF. As DNA, the CDR3 is TGTGCCAGCAGCGAACGATTATCTACAGGGCAAGTATTGTCCTTC.

This chain uses TRBV5-1 with TRBJ1-1; the D is unclear. CDR1 SGHRS and CDR2 YFSETQ come from the germline V gene. Between the trimmed V and J ends, which lost 0 bases and 7 bases, there was a span of 13 bases. This CDR3 is built from 14 residues. The CDR3 DNA reads TGCGCCAGCAGCTTGGAGATGTTGGTCGGTGAAGCTTTCTTT. This codes for CASSLEMLVGEAFF.

CDR3 bases: TGTGCCAGCAGCTTAGGGGGCGCAACCTATGGCTACACCTTC. This sequence encodes CASSLGGATYGYTF. The chain joins TRBV5-4 to TRBJ1-2; TRBD1 agrees at 7 bases. The CDR3 length is 14 residues. V dropped 2 bases and J dropped 4; count of bases not matched to a gene: 5. Germline CDR1 SGHNT, CDR2 YYREEE (reference sequence).

The chain carries TRBV27 and TRBJ1-3; D may be TRBD1 (5 bases). The germline gives CDR1 MNHEY, CDR2 SMNVEV (reference sequence). CDR3 length: 15 amino acids. With 5 bases removed from V and 4 bases from J, the gap between germline ends came to 15 bases. The CDR3 sequence is CASSAGPWAGNTIYF. DNA of the CDR3: TGTGCCAGCAGTGCGGGACCCTGGGCGGGAAACACCATATATTTT.

The chain recombines TRBV30 with TRBJ1-3, with a tentative D call TRBD1 (6 bases). The CDR3 totals 13 residues. Germline CDR1 is GTSNPN and CDR2 is SVGIG (reference sequence). V lost 6 bases to trimming and J lost 4 bases, with 13 bases between them. The CDR3 region is CACQQGSGNTIYF. CDR3 DNA: TGTGCCTGCCAACAGGGCTCGGGAAACACCATATATTTT.

The chain has TRBV6-5 and TRBJ1-1, with unresolved D. The CDR3 sequence is 14 residues long. V shed 2 bases and J shed 3 bases, with 10 bases lying between them. In germline, CDR1 is MNHEY, CDR2 SVGAGI. The CDR3 sequence: CASSYDGRDTEAFF. DNA of the CDR3: TGTGCCAGCAGTTACGATGGGAGAGACACTGAAGCTTTCTTT.

The V gene is TRBV5-1, the J gene TRBJ2-1; TRBD2 matches at 9 bases. Unmatched junction bases numbered 8, after V lost 0 bases and J lost 1 base. This CDR3 is 18 amino acids long. CDR1 is SGHRS, CDR2 YFSETQ, per germline. The CDR3 is CASSLARSGRLSYNEQFF. DNA of the CDR3: TGCGCCAGCAGCTTGGCCCGGAGCGGGAGGCTTTCCTACAATGAGCAGTTCTTC.

V and J are TRBV19 and TRBJ1-2; TRBD1 is a possible D gene (5 bases). The CDR3 runs 15 residues. Per germline, CDR1 LNHDA and CDR2 SQIVND (reference sequence). With 4 bases removed from V and 7 bases from J, the gap between germline ends came to 19 bases. CDR3 in amino acids: CASSKTAQGGSGYTF. DNA for the CDR3: TGTGCCAGTAGTAAAACCGCCCAGGGAGGCTCTGGCTACACCTTC.

This rearrangement joins TRBV4-3 to TRBJ1-1; 10 nucleotides line up with TRBD1. The CDR3 spans 17 residues. With V trimmed by 4 bases and J by 0 bases, 8 bases remained unmatched. Germline-derived CDR1 and CDR2 are LGHNA and YSLEER. DNA of the CDR3: TGCGCCAGCAGCCTTGGACAGGGGGGTCCTCTGAACACTGAAGCTTTCTTT. Its translation is CASSLGQGGPLNTEAFF.

V gene TRBV14 combines with J gene TRBJ2-1, with 8 bases lining up with TRBD1. The CDR3 loop spans 16 amino acids. Germline trimming cut 0 bases from V and 8 bases from J; bases unmatched to any gene: 9. CDR1 is SGHDN, CDR2 FVKESK, per germline. The CDR3 DNA reads as TGTGCCAGCAGCCAAGATCGGCAGGGGGCGTCGGATGAGCAGTTCTTC. Its protein product is CASSQDRQGASDEQFF.

The chain recombines TRBV5-8 with TRBJ1-6; D call uncertain. Germline CDR1 SGHTS, CDR2 YDEGEE. With 1 base removed from V and 10 bases from J, the gap between germline ends came to 6 bases. The CDR3 is 12 amino acids. This CDR3 is CASSLTRSPLHF. DNA of the CDR3: TGTGCCAGCAGCTTGACCAGGTCACCCCTCCACTTT.